Following are 24 T cell receptor beta chains from one sample sequenced in a study of CXCR3-negative and CXCR3-positive naive CD8 T cells. Via 5' RACE with UMI labels, TRB cDNA libraries were prepared. TCRdb re-called the 5' RACE reads and catalogs CDR3 proteins one per entry, DNA excluded. The repertoire shows 38,000 or so distinct CDR3 sequences; the top ten hold 1.5% to 2%. The sequenced sample consisted of naive CXCR3- CD8+ T cells from blood. Subset reported: CD45RO-CCR7+CD27+CD95- naive CD8+ T cells lacking CXCR3 (TNR3-). The receptors come from a human donor in good health. Some clones in this sample may be carry-over from other donors' samples.

This rearrangement joins TRBV14 to TRBJ1-2. CDR3 length: 13 residues. Germline V lookup: CDR1 SGHDN, CDR2 FVKESK. CDR3 amino acids: CASSHEDWNGYTF.

The chain uses TRBV29-1 and TRBJ1-1. This CDR3 is built from 12 residues. CDR1 and CDR2 from the germline V gene are SQVTM and ANQGSEA. CDR3 sequence: CSVETQNTEAFF.

The V and J genes are TRBV6-2 or TRBV6-3 and TRBJ2-7; TCRdb lists TRBD2, though no DNA is available to test this call. The CDR3 has 14 amino acids. CDR1 is MNHEY, CDR2 SVGEGT, per germline. The CDR3 reads CASSLAGGIDEQYF.

This CDR3 is CASSWGLNTEAFF. The chain has TRBV7-2 and TRBJ1-1; TCRdb selects TRBD1, and the lack of DNA leaves this call unchecked. The CDR3 covers 13 residues. CDR1 is SGHTA and CDR2 is FQGNSA in the germline V gene.

The V call is TRBV7-9, the J call TRBJ2-5; TCRdb outputs TRBD1, but without DNA this stays unchecked. The CDR3 covers 15 residues. Germline V gene lookup returns CDR1 SEHNR and CDR2 FQNEAQ (reference sequence). The CDR3: CASSSEDRGQETQYF.

The J gene is TRBJ1-1, the V gene TRBV4-3. Germline assignment: CDR1 LGHNA and CDR2 YSLEER. This CDR3 contains 15 residues. CDR3 region: CASSQSREANTEAFF.

The chain combines TRBV13 with TRBJ2-7. Germline V CDR1 and CDR2: PRHDT, FYEKMQ (reference sequence). CDR3 length: 12 amino acids. CDR3 residues: CASSLVTYEQYF.

The chain links TRBV6-2 or TRBV6-3 to TRBJ1-5. The CDR3 loop spans 15 amino acids. The germline CDR1 and CDR2 sequences are MNHEY and SVGEGT. The CDR3 region is CASSPTTYSNQPQHF.

This rearrangement joins TRBV21-1 to TRBJ2-2; no DNA is available, so the TRBD2 call from TCRdb remains unchecked. TRBV21-1 is tagged as a pseudogene. This CDR3 comprises 18 residues. This CDR3 is CASSKEAGPDANTGELFF.

V is TRBV6-6 and J is TRBJ2-5; TCRdb's D gene call, TRBD2, goes unchecked for lack of DNA. The CDR3 length is 12 residues. Germline CDR1 is MNHNY and CDR2 is SVGAGI (reference sequence). CDR3 in amino acids: CASSYGEGTQYF.

The V call is TRBV2, the J call TRBJ2-1; TCRdb indicates TRBD1, and absent DNA this call remains unverified. Germline lookup yields CDR1 SNHLY and CDR2 FYNNEI. CDR3 length: 14 amino acids. CDR3 sequence: CASSRDTSYNEQFF.

This chain uses TRBV29-1 with TRBJ1-1. The CDR3 contains 12 residues. In germline, CDR1 is SQVTM, CDR2 ANQGSEA. The CDR3 here is CSDYQLNTEAFF.

V gene TRBV7-9 combines with J gene TRBJ2-3. Germline V CDR1 and CDR2: SEHNR, FQNEAQ (reference sequence). The CDR3 runs to 13 residues. The CDR3 reads CASSLEPRDTQYF.

The chain joins TRBV29-1 to TRBJ2-1; without DNA, the TCRdb call of TRBD1 cannot be checked. Germline CDR1 is SQVTM and CDR2 is ANQGSEA. This CDR3 contains 11 residues. This CDR3 is CSVETQGEQFF.

CDR3 region: CASSFSGRGDEQYF. The rearrangement joins TRBV5-1 to TRBJ2-7; the TCRdb call, TRBD2, lacks DNA for checking. The length of the CDR3 is 14 residues. Germline-derived CDR1 and CDR2 are SGHRS and YFSETQ.

The chain links TRBV14 to TRBJ1-2; TCRdb's D call, TRBD1, is unchecked because there is no DNA. Germline CDR1 and CDR2: SGHDN and FVKESK. The CDR3 has 15 amino acids. This chain's CDR3 is CASSTTGQLAYGYTF.

The chain recombines TRBV20-1 with TRBJ2-1; with no DNA, the TCRdb D assignment of TRBD1 cannot be verified. CDR1 is DFQATT, CDR2 SNEGSKA, per germline (reference sequence). The CDR3 is 14 residues long. The CDR3 is CSAIRGPDFNEQFF.

This chain joins TRBV29-1 and TRBJ1-1. This CDR3 region has 12 residues. Per the germline V gene, CDR1 is SQVTM and CDR2 is ANQGSEA. The CDR3 sequence: CSVGQGGTEAFF.

The chain carries TRBV28 and TRBJ2-7; TCRdb's assignment of TRBD2 cannot be checked, as there is no DNA. Germline V gene sequence: CDR1 MDHEN, CDR2 SYDVKM. The CDR3 is 14 residues long. CDR3 sequence: CASSFIPRPYEQYF.

The chain uses TRBV29-1 and TRBJ2-3. Germline-derived CDR1 and CDR2 are SQVTM and ANQGSEA. This CDR3 comprises 15 residues. CDR3 protein: CSVEGLGSRSDTQYF.

V and J are TRBV28 and TRBJ2-7; TCRdb gives TRBD1 as the D gene, but with no DNA this cannot be confirmed. Germline CDR1 and CDR2: MDHEN and SYDVKM. The CDR3 is 18 residues long. The chain's CDR3 is CASSLSAGDRSFSYEQYF.

The V call is TRBV19, the J call TRBJ1-1; TCRdb's D call, TRBD1, is unchecked because there is no DNA. CDR3 size: 18 residues. Germline-derived CDR1 and CDR2 are LNHDA and SQIVND (reference sequence). CDR3 protein: CASSPHGSGAHLNTEAFF.

The chain carries TRBV5-6 and TRBJ2-1. Germline V gives CDR1 SGHDT, CDR2 YYEEEE. This CDR3 has 11 amino acids. The CDR3: CASSLAYEQFF.

The J gene is TRBJ2-7, the V gene TRBV5-6. Germline loops: CDR1 SGHDT, CDR2 YYEEEE. The CDR3 extends over 11 amino acids. The CDR3 loop reads CASSYGPEQYF. The full variable domain, in which reference TRBV5-6 and TRBJ2-7 provide the parts outside the CDR3, is DAGVTQSPTHLIKTRGQQVTLRCSPKSGHDTVSWYQQALGQGPQFIFQYYEEEERQRGNFPDRFSGHQFPNYSSELNVNALLLGDSALYLCASSYGPEQYFGPGTRLTVT.